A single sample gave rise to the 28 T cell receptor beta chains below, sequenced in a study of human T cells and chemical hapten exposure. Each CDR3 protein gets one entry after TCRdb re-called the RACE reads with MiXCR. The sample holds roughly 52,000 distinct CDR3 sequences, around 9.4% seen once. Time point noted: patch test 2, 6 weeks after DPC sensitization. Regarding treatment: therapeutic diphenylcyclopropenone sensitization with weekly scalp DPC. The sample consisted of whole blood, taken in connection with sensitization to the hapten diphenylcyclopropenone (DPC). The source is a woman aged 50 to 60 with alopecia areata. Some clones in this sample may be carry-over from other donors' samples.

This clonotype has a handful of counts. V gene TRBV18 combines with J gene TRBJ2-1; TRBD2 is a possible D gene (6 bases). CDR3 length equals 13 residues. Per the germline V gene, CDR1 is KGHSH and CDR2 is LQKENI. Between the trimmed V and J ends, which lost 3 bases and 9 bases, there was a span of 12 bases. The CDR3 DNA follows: TGTGCCAGCTCACCCTCCGGGGGAGTTGAGCAGTTCTTC. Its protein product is CASSPSGGVEQFF.

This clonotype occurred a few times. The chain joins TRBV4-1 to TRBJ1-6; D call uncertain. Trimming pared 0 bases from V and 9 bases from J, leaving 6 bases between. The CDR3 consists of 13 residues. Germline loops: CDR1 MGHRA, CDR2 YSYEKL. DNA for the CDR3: TGCGCCAGCAGCCAAGATTGGGGTTCACCCCTCCACTTT. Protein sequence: CASSQDWGSPLHF.

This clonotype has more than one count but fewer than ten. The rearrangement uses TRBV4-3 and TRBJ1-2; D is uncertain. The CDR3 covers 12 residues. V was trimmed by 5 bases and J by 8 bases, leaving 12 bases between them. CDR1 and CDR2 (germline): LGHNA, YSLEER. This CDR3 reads CASSSSRMGYTF. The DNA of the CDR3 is TGCGCCAGCAGCTCGAGTCGTATGGGCTACACCTTC.

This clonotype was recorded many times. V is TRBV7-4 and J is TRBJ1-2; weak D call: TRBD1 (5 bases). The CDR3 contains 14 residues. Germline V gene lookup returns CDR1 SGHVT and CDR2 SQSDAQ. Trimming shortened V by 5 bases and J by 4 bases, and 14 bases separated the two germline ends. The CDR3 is CASSLSPGTYGYTF. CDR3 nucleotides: TGTGCCAGCAGCCTCTCTCCCGGGACCTATGGCTACACCTTC.

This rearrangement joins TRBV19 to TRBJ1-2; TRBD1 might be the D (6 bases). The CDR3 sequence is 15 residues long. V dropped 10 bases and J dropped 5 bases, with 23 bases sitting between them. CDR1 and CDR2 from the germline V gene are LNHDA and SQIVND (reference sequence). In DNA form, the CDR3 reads TGTGCCACTAAGGACAGCGCTGCGTCAATGTATGGCTACACCTTC. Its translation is CATKDSAASMYGYTF.

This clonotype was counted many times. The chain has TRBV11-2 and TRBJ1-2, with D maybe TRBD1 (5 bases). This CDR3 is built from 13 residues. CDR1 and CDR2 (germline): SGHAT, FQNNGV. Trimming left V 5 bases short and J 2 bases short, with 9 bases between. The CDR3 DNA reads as TGTGCCAGCAGCAACAGGAACAACTATGGCTACACCTTC. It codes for CASSNRNNYGYTF.

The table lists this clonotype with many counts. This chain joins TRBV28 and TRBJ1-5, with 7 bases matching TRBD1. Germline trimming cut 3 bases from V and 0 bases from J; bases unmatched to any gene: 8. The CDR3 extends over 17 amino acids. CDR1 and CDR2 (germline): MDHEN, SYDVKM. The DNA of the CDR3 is TGTGCCAGCAGTTTGTACAACAGGGGTTATAGCAATCAGCCCCAGCATTTT. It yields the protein CASSLYNRGYSNQPQHF.

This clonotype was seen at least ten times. This CDR3 reads CASSLFRDRTNEKLFF. CDR3 sequence (DNA): TGTGCCAGCAGCTTATTCCGGGACAGAACTAATGAAAAACTGTTTTTT. This chain joins TRBV11-2 and TRBJ1-4; 7 nucleotides line up with TRBD1. After removal of 2 bases from V and 1 base from J, the junction contained 4 bases not matched to a gene. CDR3 length: 16 residues. Germline CDR1 reads SGHAT; CDR2 reads FQNNGV.

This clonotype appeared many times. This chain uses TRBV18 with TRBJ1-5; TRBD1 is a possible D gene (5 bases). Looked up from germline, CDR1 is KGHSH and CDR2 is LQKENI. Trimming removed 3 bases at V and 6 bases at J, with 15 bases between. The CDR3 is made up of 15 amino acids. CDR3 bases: TGTGCCAGCTCACCTTCCGGGGGACCGGGTCAGCCCCAGCATTTT. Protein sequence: CASSPSGGPGQPQHF.

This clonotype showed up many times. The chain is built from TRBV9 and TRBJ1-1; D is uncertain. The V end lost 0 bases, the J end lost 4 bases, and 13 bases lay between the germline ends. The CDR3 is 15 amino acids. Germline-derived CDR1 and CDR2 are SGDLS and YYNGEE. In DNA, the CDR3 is TGTGCCAGCAGCGTAGATCCGTCTAGTGGCACTGAAGCTTTCTTT. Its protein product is CASSVDPSSGTEAFF.

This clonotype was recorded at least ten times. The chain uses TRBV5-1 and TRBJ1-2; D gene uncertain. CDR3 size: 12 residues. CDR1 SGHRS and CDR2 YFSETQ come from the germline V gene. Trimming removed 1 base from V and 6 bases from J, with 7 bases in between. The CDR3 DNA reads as TGCGCCAGCAGCTTGAATCAAAATGGCTACACCTTC. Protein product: CASSLNQNGYTF. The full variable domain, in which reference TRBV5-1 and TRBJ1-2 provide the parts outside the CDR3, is KAGVTQTPRYLIKTRGQQVTLSCSPISGHRSVSWYQQTPGQGLQFLFEYFSETQRNKGNFPGRFSGRQFSNSRSEMNVSTLELGDSALYLCASSLNQNGYTFGSGTRLTVV.

The CDR3 region is CASSSLSGELNNEQFF. DNA for the CDR3: TGTGCCAGCAGCAGCCTTAGCGGGGAACTGAACAATGAGCAGTTCTTC. V and J are TRBV11-2 and TRBJ2-1; 8 bases are a match to TRBD2. V lost 5 bases to trimming and J lost 5 bases; unmatched junction nucleotides: 11. The V gene's germline CDR1 is SGHAT and CDR2 FQNNGV. The CDR3 length is 16 residues.

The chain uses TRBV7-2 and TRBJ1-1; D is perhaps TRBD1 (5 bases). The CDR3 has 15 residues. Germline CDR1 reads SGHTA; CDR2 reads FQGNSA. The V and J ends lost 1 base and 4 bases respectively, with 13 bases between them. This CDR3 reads CASSLVQTARTEAFF. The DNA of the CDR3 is TGTGCCAGCAGCTTAGTCCAGACAGCCCGCACTGAAGCTTTCTTT.

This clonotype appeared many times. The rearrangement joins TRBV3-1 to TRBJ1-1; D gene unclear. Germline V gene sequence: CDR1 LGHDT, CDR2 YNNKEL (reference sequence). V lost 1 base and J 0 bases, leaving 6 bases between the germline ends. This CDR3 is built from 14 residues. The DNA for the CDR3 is TGTGCCAGCAGCCAAGGCTGGATGAACACTGAAGCTTTCTTT. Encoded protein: CASSQGWMNTEAFF.

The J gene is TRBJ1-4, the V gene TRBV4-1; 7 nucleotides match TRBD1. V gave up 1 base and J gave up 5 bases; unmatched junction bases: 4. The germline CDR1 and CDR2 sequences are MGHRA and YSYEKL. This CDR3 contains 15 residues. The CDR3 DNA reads TGCGCCAGCAGCCAAGCCGGGACAGTGAATGAAAAACTGTTTTTT. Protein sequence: CASSQAGTVNEKLFF.

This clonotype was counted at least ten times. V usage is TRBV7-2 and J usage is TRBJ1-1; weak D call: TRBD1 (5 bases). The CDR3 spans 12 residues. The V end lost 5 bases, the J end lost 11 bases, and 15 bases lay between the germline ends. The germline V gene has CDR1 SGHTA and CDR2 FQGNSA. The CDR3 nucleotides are TGTGCCAGCAGCCGGGGCCTTGGGAGGGCTTTCTTT. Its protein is CASSRGLGRAFF.

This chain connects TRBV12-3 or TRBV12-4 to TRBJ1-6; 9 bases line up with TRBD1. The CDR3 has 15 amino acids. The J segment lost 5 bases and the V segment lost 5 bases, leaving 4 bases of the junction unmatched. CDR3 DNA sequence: TGTGCCAGCAGTCCGGGACAGGGCAATAATTCACCCCTCCACTTT. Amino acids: CASSPGQGNNSPLHF.

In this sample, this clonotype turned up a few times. The CDR3 loop reads CAIPGTAGEKLFF. CDR3 DNA sequence: TGTGCCATCCCAGGGACAGCGGGGGAAAAACTGTTTTTT. This chain uses TRBV28 with TRBJ1-4; 7 nucleotides match TRBD1. V lost 10 bases, J lost 8 bases, and 10 bases stayed unmatched. The germline CDR1 and CDR2 sequences are MDHEN and SYDVKM. This CDR3 is 13 amino acids long.

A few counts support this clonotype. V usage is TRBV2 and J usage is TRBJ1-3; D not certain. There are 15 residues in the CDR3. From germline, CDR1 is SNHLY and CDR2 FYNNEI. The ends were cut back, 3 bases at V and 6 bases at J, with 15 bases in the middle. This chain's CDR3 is CASSEIVGRANTIYF. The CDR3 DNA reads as TGTGCCAGCAGTGAGATAGTTGGACGGGCAAACACCATATATTTT. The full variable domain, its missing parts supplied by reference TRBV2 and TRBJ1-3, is EPEVTQTPSHQVTQMGQEVILRCVPISNHLYFYWYRQILGQKVEFLVSFYNNEISEKSEIFDDQFSVERPDGSNFTLKIRSTKLEDSAMYFCASSEIVGRANTIYFGEGSWLTVV.

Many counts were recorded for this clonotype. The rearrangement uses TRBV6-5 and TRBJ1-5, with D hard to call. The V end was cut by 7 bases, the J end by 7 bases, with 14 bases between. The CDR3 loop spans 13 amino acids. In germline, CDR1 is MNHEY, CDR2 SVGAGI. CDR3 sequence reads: CASTPRTGQPQHF. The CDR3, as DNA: TGTGCCAGCACCCCCAGGACGGGACAGCCCCAGCATTTT.

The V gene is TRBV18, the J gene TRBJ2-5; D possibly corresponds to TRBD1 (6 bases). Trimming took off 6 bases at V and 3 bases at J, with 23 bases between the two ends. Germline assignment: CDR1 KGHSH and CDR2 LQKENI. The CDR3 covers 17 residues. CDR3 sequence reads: CASSPRHHRQVEETQYF. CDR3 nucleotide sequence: TGTGCCAGCTCCCCCCGCCACCACCGACAGGTAGAAGAGACCCAGTACTTC.

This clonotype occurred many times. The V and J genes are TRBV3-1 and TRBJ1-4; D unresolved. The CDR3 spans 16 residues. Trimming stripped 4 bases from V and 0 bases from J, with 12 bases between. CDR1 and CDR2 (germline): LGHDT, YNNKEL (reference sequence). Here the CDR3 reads CASSPRWSATNEKLFF. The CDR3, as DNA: TGTGCCAGCAGCCCCCGTTGGTCAGCAACTAATGAAAAACTGTTTTTT.

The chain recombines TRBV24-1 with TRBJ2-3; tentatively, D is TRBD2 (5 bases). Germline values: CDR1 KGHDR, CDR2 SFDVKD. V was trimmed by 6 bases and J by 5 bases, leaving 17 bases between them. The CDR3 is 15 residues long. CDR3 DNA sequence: TGTGCCACCAGTCCCTCTCCCGGGGTTGGAGATACGCAGTATTTT. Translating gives CATSPSPGVGDTQYF.

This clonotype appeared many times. CDR3: CASSGSNYGYTF. Written as DNA, the CDR3 is TGCGCCAGCAGTGGCAGCAACTATGGCTACACCTTC. The chain combines TRBV10-2 with TRBJ1-2; D unclear. Germline assignment: CDR1 WSHSY and CDR2 SAAADI. Trimming left V 4 bases short and J 2 bases short, with 5 bases between. The CDR3 is 12 amino acids.

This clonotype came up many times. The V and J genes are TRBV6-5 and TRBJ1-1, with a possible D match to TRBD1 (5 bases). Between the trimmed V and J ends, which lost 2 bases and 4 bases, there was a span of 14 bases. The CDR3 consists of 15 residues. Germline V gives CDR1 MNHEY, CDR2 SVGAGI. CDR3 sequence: CASSYVRGRVTEAFF. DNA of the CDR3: TGTGCCAGCAGTTACGTGCGGGGGAGGGTCACTGAAGCTTTCTTT.

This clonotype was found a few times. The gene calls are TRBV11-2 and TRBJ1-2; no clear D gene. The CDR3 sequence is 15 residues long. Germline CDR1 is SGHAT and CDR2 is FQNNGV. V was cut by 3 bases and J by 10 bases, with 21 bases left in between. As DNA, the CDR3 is TGTGCCAGCAGCTTTATGTTCGGTTCGGGCCCCCACTACACCTTC. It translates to CASSFMFGSGPHYTF.

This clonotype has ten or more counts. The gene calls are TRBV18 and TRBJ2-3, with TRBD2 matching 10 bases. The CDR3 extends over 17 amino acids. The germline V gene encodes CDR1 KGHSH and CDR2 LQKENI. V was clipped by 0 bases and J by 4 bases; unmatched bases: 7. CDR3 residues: CASSPPLAGEWADTQYF. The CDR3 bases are TGTGCCAGCTCACCACCCCTAGCGGGAGAGTGGGCAGATACGCAGTATTTT.

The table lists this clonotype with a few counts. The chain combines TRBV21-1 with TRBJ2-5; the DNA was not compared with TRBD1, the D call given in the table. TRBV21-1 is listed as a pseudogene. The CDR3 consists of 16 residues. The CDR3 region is CASSSRSRQLQETQYF. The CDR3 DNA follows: TGTGCCAGCAGCAGCAGGAGCAGACAGCTCCAAGAGACCCAGTACTTC.